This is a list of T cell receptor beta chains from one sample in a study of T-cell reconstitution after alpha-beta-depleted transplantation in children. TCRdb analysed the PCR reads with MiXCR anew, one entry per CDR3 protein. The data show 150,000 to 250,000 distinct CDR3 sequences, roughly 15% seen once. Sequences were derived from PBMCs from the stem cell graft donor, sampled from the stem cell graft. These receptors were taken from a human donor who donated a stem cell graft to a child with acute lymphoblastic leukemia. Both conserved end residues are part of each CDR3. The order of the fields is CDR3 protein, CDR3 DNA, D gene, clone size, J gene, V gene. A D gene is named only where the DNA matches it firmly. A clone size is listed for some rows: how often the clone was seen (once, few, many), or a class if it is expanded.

CSARAPPSGRKLETQYF,TGCAGTGCTAGAGCCCCCCCCAGCGGGAGAAAATTAGAGACCCAGTACTTC,TRBD2,few,TRBJ2-5,TRBV20-1
CSASLSRVNNEQFF,TGCAGTGCTAGTCTGTCCAGGGTTAACAATGAGCAGTTCTTC,-,many,TRBJ2-1,TRBV20-1
CASGPGGNQPQHF,TGCGCCAGCGGACCGGGCGGCAATCAGCCCCAGCATTTT,-,few,TRBJ1-5,TRBV5-1
CASGSVGARYGYTF,TGTGCTAGTGGGTCCGTCGGGGCGAGGTATGGCTACACCTTC,-,many,TRBJ1-2,TRBV12-5
CASSLERLAGGTDTQYF,TGTGCCAGCAGCTTAGAAAGGCTAGCGGGAGGAACAGATACGCAGTATTTT,TRBD2,-,TRBJ2-3,TRBV7-8
CASSLDGVWGRTYEQYF,TGTGCCAGCAGCTTAGACGGGGTATGGGGACGAACCTACGAGCAGTACTTC,-,many,TRBJ2-7,TRBV11-2
CASSLAASGSLNEQFF,TGTGCCAGCAGCTTGGCAGCTAGCGGGAGTCTAAATGAGCAGTTCTTC,TRBD2,few,TRBJ2-1,TRBV7-2
CASQPLSGDYNEQFF,TGCGCCAGCCAGCCCCTCTCGGGGGATTACAATGAGCAGTTCTTC,-,-,TRBJ2-1,TRBV5-1
CASSQSSGNSYNEQFF,TGTGCCAGTAGCCAATCAAGCGGGAACTCCTACAATGAGCAGTTCTTC,TRBD2,few,TRBJ2-1,TRBV19
CASSPHPDREPQHF,TGTGCCAGCAGCCCCCACCCGGACAGGGAGCCCCAGCATTTT,TRBD1,many,TRBJ1-5,TRBV11-2
CASSRIGEQFF,TGTGCCAGCAGTCGGATTGGTGAGCAGTTCTTC,-,many,TRBJ2-1,TRBV12-3/TRBV12-4
CASSLISGGAGIYGYTF,TGTGCCAGCAGTTTAATCTCGGGGGGGGCTGGGATCTATGGCTACACCTTC,-,many,TRBJ1-2,TRBV12-3/TRBV12-4
CASSTPGTVYTF,TGTGCCAGCAGCACGCCCGGGACAGTGTACACCTTC,TRBD1,many,TRBJ1-2,TRBV7-8
CSAREGTSDYNEQFF,TGCAGTGCTAGAGAAGGGACTAGCGACTACAATGAGCAGTTCTTC,TRBD2,many,TRBJ2-1,TRBV20-1
CASSLNFGGGNTEAFF,TGTGCCAGCAGTCTCAATTTTGGGGGGGGCAACACTGAAGCTTTCTTT,-,many,TRBJ1-1,TRBV28
CASSFPLAGVSTDTEYF,TGTGCCAGCAGTTTCCCACTAGCGGGGGTTAGCACAGATACGGAGTATTTT,TRBD2,-,TRBJ2-3,TRBV12-3/TRBV12-4
CASSFLPLAGVIEQFF,TGTGCCAGCAGTTTTCTCCCGCTAGCGGGAGTGATTGAGCAGTTCTTC,TRBD2,many,TRBJ2-1,TRBV12-3/TRBV12-4
CASSIVYRRDSNQPQHF,TGTGCCAGTAGTATAGTATACAGGAGGGACAGCAATCAGCCCCAGCATTTT,-,-,TRBJ1-5,TRBV19
CSARVANTGELFF,TGCAGTGCTAGAGTAGCGAACACCGGGGAGCTGTTTTTT,-,few,TRBJ2-2,TRBV20-1
CASSARPGLSYNSPLHF,TGTGCCAGCAGCGCGAGACCAGGGCTCTCCTATAATTCACCCCTCCACTTT,-,many,TRBJ1-6,TRBV9
CASSFPFLPEAFF,TGTGCCAGCAGTTTCCCCTTCTTACCTGAAGCTTTCTTT,-,many,TRBJ1-1,TRBV12-3/TRBV12-4
CASSPGGGRAKSEQFF,TGCGCCAGCAGCCCGGGAGGCGGGAGGGCCAAAAGCGAGCAGTTCTTC,TRBD2,many,TRBJ2-1,TRBV4-1
CASSDRSNTGELFF,TGTGCCAGCAGTGACAGATCGAACACCGGGGAGCTGTTTTTT,-,once,TRBJ2-2,TRBV7-9
CASSLLASNTYEQYF,TGCGCCAGCAGCTTGTTGGCCAGTAATACCTACGAGCAGTACTTC,-,many,TRBJ2-7,TRBV5-1
CASSEERAFYTDTQYF,TGTGCCAGCAGCGAAGAGAGGGCCTTTTACACAGATACGCAGTATTTT,-,many,TRBJ2-3,TRBV11-2
CASSLRREAGELFF,TGTGCCAGCAGCTTACGGCGGGAAGCCGGGGAGCTGTTTTTT,-,many,TRBJ2-2,TRBV7-2
CASSPQEAYGYTF,TGTGCCAGCAGCCCTCAGGAAGCTTATGGCTACACCTTC,-,once,TRBJ1-2,TRBV7-9
CSIPPRAGVNTEAFF,TGCAGCATCCCACCCCGGGCAGGGGTGAACACTGAAGCTTTCTTT,-,many,TRBJ1-1,TRBV29-1
CASSQDLAGSYEQYF,TGTGCCAGCAGCCAAGACCTAGCGGGATCCTACGAGCAGTACTTC,TRBD2,many,TRBJ2-7,TRBV12-3/TRBV12-4
CSARDVLSRESAEQYF,TGCAGTGCTAGAGATGTCCTCTCGCGGGAGTCTGCCGAGCAGTACTTC,TRBD2,few,TRBJ2-7,TRBV20-1
CASREQGSTEAFF,TGTGCCAGTAGAGAACAGGGGAGCACTGAAGCTTTCTTT,TRBD1,-,TRBJ1-1,TRBV19
CASSEIPARVAPSDTQYF,TGTGCCAGCAGTGAAATCCCAGCAAGAGTGGCCCCATCGGATACGCAGTATTTT,-,-,TRBJ2-3,TRBV6-1
CSVEAGEGNTGELFF,TGCAGCGTTGAGGCGGGAGAAGGGAACACCGGGGAGCTGTTTTTT,TRBD2,few,TRBJ2-2,TRBV29-1
CASSLAVGLVGYNEQFF,TGTGCCAGCAGCTTAGCGGTGGGACTAGTGGGATACAATGAGCAGTTCTTC,TRBD2,-,TRBJ2-1,TRBV7-2
CASSLDDQEARQYF,TGTGCCAGCAGCTTGGATGATCAGGAAGCCAGGCAGTACTTC,-,-,TRBJ2-7,TRBV5-4
CAISGKREGINEQFF,TGTGCCATCAGTGGGAAGCGGGAGGGAATCAATGAGCAGTTCTTC,TRBD2,many,TRBJ2-1,TRBV10-3
CASQREGRTGELFF,TGCGCCAGCCAGCGGGAGGGCCGCACCGGGGAGCTGTTTTTT,TRBD2,many,TRBJ2-2,TRBV5-1
CSATPGGGSFDTQYF,TGCAGTGCTACCCCGGGGGGCGGGAGTTTTGATACGCAGTATTTT,-,many,TRBJ2-3,TRBV20-1
CASSQDLRRASRGRDTQYF,TGTGCCAGCAGCCAAGATCTACGGCGGGCCAGCCGGGGGAGGGATACGCAGTATTTT,-,-,TRBJ2-3,TRBV4-2
CASSSPASTDTQYF,TGCGCCAGCAGCTCTCCAGCGAGCACAGATACGCAGTATTTT,-,many,TRBJ2-3,TRBV5-1
CASSVVLVIGELFF,TGTGCCAGCAGCGTAGTACTGGTTATCGGGGAGCTGTTTTTT,-,-,TRBJ2-2,TRBV9
CASSQDLGQREAFF,TGTGCCAGCAGCCAAGATCTCGGACAGAGAGAAGCTTTCTTT,-,many,TRBJ1-1,TRBV4-2